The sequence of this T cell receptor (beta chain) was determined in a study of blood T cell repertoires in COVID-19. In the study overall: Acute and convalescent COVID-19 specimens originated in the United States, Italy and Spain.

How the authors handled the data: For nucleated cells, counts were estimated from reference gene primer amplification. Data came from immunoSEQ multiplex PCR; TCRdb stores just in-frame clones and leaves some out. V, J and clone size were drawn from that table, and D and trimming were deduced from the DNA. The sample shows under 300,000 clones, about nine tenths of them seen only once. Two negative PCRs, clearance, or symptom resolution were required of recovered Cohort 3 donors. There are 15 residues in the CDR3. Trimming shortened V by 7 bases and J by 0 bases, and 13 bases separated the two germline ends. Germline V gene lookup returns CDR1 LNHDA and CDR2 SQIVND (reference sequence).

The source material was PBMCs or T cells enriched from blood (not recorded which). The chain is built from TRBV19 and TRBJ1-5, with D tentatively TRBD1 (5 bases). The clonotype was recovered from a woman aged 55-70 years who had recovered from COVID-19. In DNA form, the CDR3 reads TGTGCCAGTATGGTTTTAGGGGATAGCAATCAGCCCCAGCATTTT. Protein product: CASMVLGDSNQPQHF.